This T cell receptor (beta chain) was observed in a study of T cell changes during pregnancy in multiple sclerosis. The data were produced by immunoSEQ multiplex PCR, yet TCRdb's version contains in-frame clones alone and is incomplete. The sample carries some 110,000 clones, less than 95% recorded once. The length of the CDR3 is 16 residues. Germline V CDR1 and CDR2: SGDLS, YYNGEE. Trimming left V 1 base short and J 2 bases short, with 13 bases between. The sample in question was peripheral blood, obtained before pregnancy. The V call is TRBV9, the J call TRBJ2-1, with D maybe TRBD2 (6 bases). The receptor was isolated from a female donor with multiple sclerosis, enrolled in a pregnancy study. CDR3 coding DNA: TGTGCCAGCAGCGTAAAGCGAGCGGGCGCCTACAATGAGCAGTTCTTC. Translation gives CASSVKRAGAYNEQFF.